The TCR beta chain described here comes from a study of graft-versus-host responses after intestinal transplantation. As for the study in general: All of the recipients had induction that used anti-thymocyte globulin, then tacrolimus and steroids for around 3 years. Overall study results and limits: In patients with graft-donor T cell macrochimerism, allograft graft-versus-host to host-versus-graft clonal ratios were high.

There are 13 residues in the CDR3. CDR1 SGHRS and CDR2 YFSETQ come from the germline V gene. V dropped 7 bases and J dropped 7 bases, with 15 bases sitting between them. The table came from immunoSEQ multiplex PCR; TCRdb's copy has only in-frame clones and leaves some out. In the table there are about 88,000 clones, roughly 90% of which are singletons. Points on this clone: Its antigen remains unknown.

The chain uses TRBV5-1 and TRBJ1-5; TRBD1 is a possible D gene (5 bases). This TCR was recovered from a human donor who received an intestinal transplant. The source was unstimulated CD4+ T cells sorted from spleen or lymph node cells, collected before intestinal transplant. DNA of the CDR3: TGCGCCAGCGGACCCGGGGGTGGGCAGCCCCAGCATTTT. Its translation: CASGPGGGQPQHF.